The 14 T cell receptor beta chains given below trace back to one sample, sequenced in a study of T-cell memory formation after mild COVID-19 (dated by TCRdb to about 2021). The library was built by means of 5' RACE. Sequencing was performed on an Illumina NovaSeq 6000. TCRdb's own reprocessing of the public reads used fastp at Q25 and MiXCR and kept productive beta chains. Identical CDR3 proteins give one entry, which carries the most common genes and DNA. This sample gives about 190,000 distinct CDR3 sequences in total; roughly 30% of them show up just once. The ten biggest clones cover roughly 11% of the sample. The sequenced material came from PBMCs or a T cell subset sorted from them (not recorded which). These receptor sequences come from an adult woman who had mild COVID-19 (a few samples of this study predate the infection). The sample titles of this study are shuffled in the database, so cell type and time point are left out; the donor was told from shared clones.

This sequence joins TRBV6-1 and TRBJ1-4; D is uncertain. CDR3 length: 17 amino acids. Looked up from germline, CDR1 is MNHNS and CDR2 is SASEGT. Deletions cut 3 bases from V and 0 bases from J, with 14 bases between. The CDR3 loop reads CASSERLAAATNEKLFF. The DNA of the CDR3 is TGTGCCAGCAGTGAGAGACTTGCGGCTGCAACTAATGAAAAACTGTTTTTT.

This sequence joins TRBV29-1 and TRBJ1-5; a weak D match, TRBD1 (6 bases). CDR3 length: 13 residues. Germline loops: CDR1 SQVTM, CDR2 ANQGSEA. Trimming cost V 4 bases and J 4 bases, with 11 bases left between them. The CDR3 sequence: CSVVGAGNQPQHF. CDR3 nucleotide sequence: TGCAGCGTTGTGGGGGCAGGTAATCAGCCCCAGCATTTT.

V and J are TRBV7-9 and TRBJ2-5, with 9 positions matching TRBD1. Germline CDR1 and CDR2: SEHNR and FQNEAQ (reference sequence). V was pared by 5 bases and J by 2 bases, with 6 bases of the junction left unmatched. The CDR3 covers 15 residues. The CDR3 spells CASSPRDRVQETQYF. CDR3 coding DNA: TGTGCCAGCAGCCCCCGGGACAGGGTACAAGAGACCCAGTACTTC.

The rearrangement joins TRBV24-1 to TRBJ2-2; the D is unclear. Trimming shortened V by 3 bases and J by 4 bases, and 11 bases separated the two germline ends. This CDR3 contains 15 residues. The germline V gene has CDR1 KGHDR and CDR2 SFDVKD. The CDR3 nucleotides read TGTGCCACCAGTGATCCCGGCCTACCCACCGGGGAGCTGTTTTTT. Amino acids: CATSDPGLPTGELFF.

This clonotype occurred many times. The rearrangement uses TRBV29-1 and TRBJ2-7, with D perhaps TRBD1 (6 bases). Trimming took 4 bases from V and 2 from J, leaving 18 bases between them. The CDR3 is 15 residues long. The germline V gene has CDR1 SQVTM and CDR2 ANQGSEA. The CDR3 here is CSVGGQGFYPYEQYF. CDR3 sequence (DNA): TGCAGCGTTGGAGGGCAGGGGTTTTATCCCTACGAGCAGTACTTC.

The chain carries TRBV7-2 and TRBJ1-1; TRBD1 matches 9 bases. CDR1 SGHTA and CDR2 FQGNSA come from the germline V gene. This CDR3 has 15 amino acids. Losses at the gene ends were 5 bases for V and 4 bases for J; bases not matched to a gene: 8. The CDR3 DNA reads as TGTGCCAGCAGCCTGGATGGGACAGGGACCACTGAAGCTTTCTTT. This codes for CASSLDGTGTTEAFF.

The chain links TRBV5-1 to TRBJ2-1; D not certain. Trimming removed 4 bases from V and 5 bases from J, with 13 bases in between. The CDR3 runs 14 residues. Germline V gives CDR1 SGHRS, CDR2 YFSETQ. DNA for the CDR3: TGCGCCAGCAGCCCCTCCCTCTTTGACAATGAGCAGTTCTTC. Translated, it gives CASSPSLFDNEQFF.

The chain has TRBV7-2 and TRBJ2-1, with D perhaps matching TRBD2 (5 bases). Germline-derived CDR1 and CDR2 are SGHTA and FQGNSA. V dropped 2 bases and J dropped 8 bases, with 10 bases sitting between them. The CDR3 has 13 residues. CDR3 in DNA: TGTGCCAGCAGCTTATCTAGGCGGGATGAGCAGTTCTTC. Its translation: CASSLSRRDEQFF.

V usage is TRBV20-1 and J usage is TRBJ2-1, with D possibly matching TRBD1 (6 bases). CDR3 length: 15 amino acids. The V end was cut by 5 bases, the J end by 4 bases, with 18 bases between. Per germline, CDR1 DFQATT and CDR2 SNEGSKA (reference sequence). DNA for the CDR3: TGCAGTGCTCGACCACTGAGTGGACAGTACAATGAGCAGTTCTTC. Protein sequence: CSARPLSGQYNEQFF.

The sample holds a few counts of this clonotype. This chain joins TRBV12-3 or TRBV12-4 and TRBJ1-1, with D possibly TRBD1 on 5 matching bases. The V end lost 1 base, the J end lost 4 bases, and 13 bases lay between the germline ends. The CDR3 is 15 amino acids. This CDR3 is CASSLVGQGGTEAFF. In nucleotides, the CDR3 is TGTGCCAGCAGTTTAGTGGGGCAGGGTGGCACTGAAGCTTTCTTT.

The chain uses TRBV18 and TRBJ1-2; perhaps TRBD1 as D (5 bases). Per the germline V gene, CDR1 is KGHSH and CDR2 is LQKENI. CDR3 length: 18 amino acids. Trimming pared 4 bases from V and 0 bases from J, leaving 21 bases between. CDR3 residues: CASSRARRRGESNYGYTF. The CDR3 bases are TGTGCCAGCTCACGGGCCCGCAGACGGGGGGAATCTAACTATGGCTACACCTTC.

This clonotype has more than one count but fewer than ten. The chain carries TRBV13 and TRBJ2-3; TRBD1 matches 11 bases. The CDR3 is 15 residues long. CDR1 and CDR2 from the germline V gene are PRHDT and FYEKMQ (reference sequence). J lost 3 bases, V lost 5 bases, and 4 bases had no gene match. The CDR3 sequence: CASSTRDRGTDTQYF. In nucleotides, the CDR3 is TGTGCCAGCAGCACCCGGGACAGGGGGACAGATACGCAGTATTTT. The full variable domain, with the rest looked up from reference TRBV13 and TRBJ2-3, is AAGVIQSPRHLIKEKRETATLKCYPIPRHDTVYWYQQGPGQDPQFLISFYEKMQSDKGSIPDRFSAQQFSDYHSELNMSSLELGDSALYFCASSTRDRGTDTQYFGPGTRLTVL.

The chain has TRBV5-6 and TRBJ1-4; 8 nucleotides align to TRBD1. V shed 4 bases, J shed 8 bases, and the junction held 7 bases outside the gene matches. The germline CDR1 and CDR2 sequences are SGHDT and YYEEEE. This CDR3 has 14 residues. The CDR3 DNA reads TGTGCCAGCAGCGCCCAGGGGGCGGGGGAAAAACTGTTTTTT. Its protein is CASSAQGAGEKLFF.

The chain employs TRBV7-9 and TRBJ2-1; the D is unclear. V was trimmed by 5 bases and J by 7 bases, leaving 18 bases between them. The CDR3 is 15 residues long. CDR1 is SEHNR, CDR2 FQNEAQ, per germline (reference sequence). The CDR3 nucleotides read TGTGCCAGCAGCAAGAATCTCGGGTCGCGAAATGAGCAGTTCTTC. Translated, it gives CASSKNLGSRNEQFF. Drawing the rest from reference TRBV7-9 and TRBJ2-1, the complete variable domain is DTGVSQNPRHKITKRGQNVTFRCDPISEHNRLYWYRQTLGQGPEFLTYFQNEAQLEKSRLLSDRFSAERPKGSFSTLEIQRTEQGDSAMYLCASSKNLGSRNEQFFGPGTRLTVL.